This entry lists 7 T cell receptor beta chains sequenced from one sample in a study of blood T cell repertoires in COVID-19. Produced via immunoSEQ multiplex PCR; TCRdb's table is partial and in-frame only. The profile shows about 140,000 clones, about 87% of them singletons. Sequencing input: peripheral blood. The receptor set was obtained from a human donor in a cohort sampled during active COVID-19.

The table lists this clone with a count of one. CDR3 DNA sequence: TGCAGTGCTAGTCACAGGTTAGGCACAGATACGCAGTATTTT. Its protein product is CSASHRLGTDTQYF. This chain joins TRBV20-1 and TRBJ2-3, with a possible D match to TRBD1 (5 bases). Per the germline V gene, CDR1 is DFQATT and CDR2 is SNEGSKA (reference sequence). V lost 3 bases, J lost 1 base, and 11 bases lay in between. The CDR3 is 14 amino acids.

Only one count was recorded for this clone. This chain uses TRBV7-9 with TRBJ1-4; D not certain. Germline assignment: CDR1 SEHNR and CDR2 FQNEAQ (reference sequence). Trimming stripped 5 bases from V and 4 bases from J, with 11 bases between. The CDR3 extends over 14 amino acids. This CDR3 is CASSIREGNEKLFF. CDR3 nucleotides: TGTGCCAGCAGCATCCGGGAGGGTAATGAAAAACTGTTTTTT.

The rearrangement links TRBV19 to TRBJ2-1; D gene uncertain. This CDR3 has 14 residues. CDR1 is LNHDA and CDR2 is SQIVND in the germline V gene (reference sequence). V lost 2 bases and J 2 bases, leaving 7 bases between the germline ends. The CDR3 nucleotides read TGTGCCAGTAGTATAAAGCTAGCCTACAATGAGCAGTTCTTC. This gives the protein CASSIKLAYNEQFF.

CDR3 nucleotides: TGTGCCAGCTCACCGTCCGGGCTAGCGGGATCCGGTACGCAGTATTTT. Protein: CASSPSGLAGSGTQYF. V gene TRBV18 combines with J gene TRBJ2-3, with TRBD2 matching over 9 bases. The ends lost 3 bases at V and 8 bases at J; junction bases unmatched: 12. Germline CDR1 reads KGHSH; CDR2 reads LQKENI. The length of the CDR3 is 16 residues.

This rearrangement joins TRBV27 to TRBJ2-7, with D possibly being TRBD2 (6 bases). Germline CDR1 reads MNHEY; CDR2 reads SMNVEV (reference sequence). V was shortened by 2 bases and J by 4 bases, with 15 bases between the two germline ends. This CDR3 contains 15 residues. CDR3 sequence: CASSLSSGAVYEQYF. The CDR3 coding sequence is TGTGCCAGCAGTTTAAGTAGCGGAGCCGTTTACGAGCAGTACTTC.

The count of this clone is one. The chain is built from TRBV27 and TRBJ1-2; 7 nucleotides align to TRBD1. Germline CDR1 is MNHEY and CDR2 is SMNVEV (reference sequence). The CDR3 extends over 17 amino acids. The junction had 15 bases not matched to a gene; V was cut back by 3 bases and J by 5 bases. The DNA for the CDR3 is TGTGCCAGCAGTTTCTTGACAGGGTCGGGTTTGGAGTATGGCTACACCTTC. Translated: CASSFLTGSGLEYGYTF.

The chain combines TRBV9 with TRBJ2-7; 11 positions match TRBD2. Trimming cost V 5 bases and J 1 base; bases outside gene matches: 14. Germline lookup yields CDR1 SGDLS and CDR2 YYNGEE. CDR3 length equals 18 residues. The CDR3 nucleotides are TGTGCCAGCAGGGATACTTGGCTCGGGACTAGCGGTTCCTACGAGCAGTACTTC. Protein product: CASRDTWLGTSGSYEQYF.